Shown below are 9 T cell receptor beta chains from a single sample sequenced in a study of early T cells in non-severe SARS-CoV-2 infection. TCRdb analysed the 5' RACE reads with MiXCR anew, one entry per CDR3 protein. The sample comprises tens of thousands of distinct CDR3 sequences, approximately 4.5% of which are singletons, and about 7.8% rests with the top ten. The specimen sequenced was whole blood. These receptors were taken from an adult who was a healthcare worker with PCR-confirmed SARS-CoV-2 infection or an uninfected control (not recorded which).

This clonotype was counted only a few times. The chain employs TRBV20-1 and TRBJ2-7; perhaps D is TRBD1 or TRBD2 (6 bases each). The V end lost 5 bases, the J end lost 2 bases, and 19 bases lay between the germline ends. The CDR3 contains 15 residues. Germline CDR1 DFQATT, CDR2 SNEGSKA (reference sequence). DNA for the CDR3: TGCAGTGCTCGACTAGGTGAGGACAGAGCCTACGAGCAGTACTTC. Translated, it gives CSARLGEDRAYEQYF.

This clonotype was found many times. The V gene is TRBV27, the J gene TRBJ2-2; D unresolved. The CDR3 has 15 residues. Germline-derived CDR1 and CDR2 are MNHEY and SMNVEV (reference sequence). The V and J ends lost 2 bases and 4 bases respectively, with 11 bases between them. The CDR3 region has the DNA TGTGCCAGCAGTTTACACCCCACGGGCACCGGGGAGCTGTTTTTT. It codes for CASSLHPTGTGELFF.

The chain is built from TRBV7-8 and TRBJ2-2, with a possible D match to TRBD1 (6 bases). The CDR3 runs 16 residues. Per the germline V gene, CDR1 is SGHVS and CDR2 is FQNEAQ. Trimming shortened V by 1 base and J by 5 bases, and 14 bases separated the two germline ends. For the CDR3, the DNA is TGTGCCAGCAGCTTAGGCCCCAGGGGTAGAACCGGGGAGCTGTTTTTT. Translation: CASSLGPRGRTGELFF.

This clonotype was observed many times. Here the CDR3 reads CASSLASPGRAYEQYF. The CDR3 coding sequence is TGTGCCAGCAGCTTAGCCTCCCCGGGCAGGGCGTACGAGCAGTACTTC. The chain links TRBV13 to TRBJ2-7, with a weak D call TRBD1 (5 bases). Germline values: CDR1 PRHDT, CDR2 FYEKMQ (reference sequence). This CDR3 is 16 amino acids long. With 1 base removed from V and 4 bases from J, the gap between germline ends came to 17 bases.

This clonotype was seen repeatedly, ten times or more. J is TRBJ1-1 and V is TRBV7-6; tentative D call: TRBD1 (5 bases). The CDR3 sequence is 12 residues long. Trimming removed 5 bases at V and 5 bases at J, with 9 bases between. CDR1 and CDR2 from the germline V gene are SGHVS and FNYEAQ. As DNA, the CDR3 is TGTGCCAGCAGCCCCGGGGGGACTGAAGCTTTCTTT. This translates into CASSPGGTEAFF.

This clonotype was detected many times. The rearrangement joins TRBV7-3 to TRBJ2-5; unclear D gene. Germline V gene lookup returns CDR1 SGHTA and CDR2 FQGTGA. The CDR3 runs to 14 residues. The V end lost 5 bases, the J end lost 1 base, and 11 bases lay between the germline ends. CDR3 nucleotides: TGTGCCAGCAGCCGAGGTGGGGTCCAAGAGACCCAGTACTTC. Residues: CASSRGGVQETQYF.

This clonotype was seen repeatedly, ten times or more. This sequence joins TRBV29-1 and TRBJ1-1; 12 nucleotides align to TRBD1. The germline V gene encodes CDR1 SQVTM and CDR2 ANQGSEA. Unmatched junction bases numbered 12, after V lost 6 bases and J lost 4 bases. The CDR3 length is 16 residues. DNA for the CDR3: TGCAGCGTGACGTCCCGGGACAGGGGGCGATTCACTGAAGCTTTCTTT. Protein sequence: CSVTSRDRGRFTEAFF.

Note on this clonotype: This sequence may be a read error, since a much larger clone differs from it by one base. J is TRBJ2-5 and V is TRBV6-5, with 7 positions matching TRBD1. This CDR3 region has 14 residues. The V gene's germline CDR1 is MNHEY and CDR2 SVGAGI. V lost 8 bases and J lost 1; bases outside the gene matches: 7. The CDR3 reads CASGRQGLQETQYF. The CDR3 DNA reads TGTGCCAGCGGCCGACAGGGCCTCCAAGAGACCCAGTACTTC.

This clonotype was recorded at least ten times. The J gene is TRBJ2-1, the V gene TRBV7-8; D may be TRBD2 (5 bases). The CDR3 contains 17 residues. Germline assignment: CDR1 SGHVS and CDR2 FQNEAQ. Deletions cut 5 bases from V and 4 bases from J, with 21 bases between. CDR3 region: CASSPYISTGFYNEQFF. The DNA of the CDR3 is TGTGCCAGCAGCCCCTACATTAGCACGGGATTTTACAATGAGCAGTTCTTC.